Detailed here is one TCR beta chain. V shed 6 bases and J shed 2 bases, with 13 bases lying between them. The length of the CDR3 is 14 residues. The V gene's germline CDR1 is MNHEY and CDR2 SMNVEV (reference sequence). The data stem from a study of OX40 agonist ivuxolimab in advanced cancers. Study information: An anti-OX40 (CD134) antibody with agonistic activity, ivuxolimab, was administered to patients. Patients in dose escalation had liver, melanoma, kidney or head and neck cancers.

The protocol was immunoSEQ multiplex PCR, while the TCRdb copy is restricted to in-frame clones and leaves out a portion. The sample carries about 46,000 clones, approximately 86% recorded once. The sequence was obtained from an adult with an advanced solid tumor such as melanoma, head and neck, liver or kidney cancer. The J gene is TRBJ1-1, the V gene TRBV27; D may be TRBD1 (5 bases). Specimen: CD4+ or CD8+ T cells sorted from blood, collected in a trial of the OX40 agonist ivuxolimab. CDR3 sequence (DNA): TGTGCCAGCAGAAGCGGGGGTACAAACACTGAAGCTTTCTTT. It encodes CASRSGGTNTEAFF.